The rows below give T cell receptor beta chains drawn from one sample of a study of shared clonotypes between healthy human individuals. This table comes from immunoSEQ multiplex PCR, and its TCRdb copy is limited to in-frame clones, with some not included. Counted here are about 2.3 million clones, 85% to 95% occurring once; the ten biggest clones make up under 0.45%. The sample taken for sequencing was naive CD4+ T cells from PBMCs. These receptors were obtained from a man aged 18-30 years in good health. Some clones in this sample may be carry-over from other donors' samples. Both conserved end residues are part of each CDR3. The order of the fields is V gene, J gene, clone size, D gene, CDR3 length, CDR3 DNA, CDR3 protein. The D gene is left open where the match is weak. Only some rows state a clone size, as once, few, many or a class for expanded clones.

V: TRBV11-3
J: TRBJ2-4
size: -
D: -
length: 16
DNA: TGTGCCAGCAGCTTAGGAAGGGAATCAGCCAAAAACATTCAGTACTTC
CDR3: CASSLGRESAKNIQYF

V: TRBV28
J: TRBJ1-6
size: -
D: -
length: 14
DNA: TGTGCCAGCAGTTTGCAGGGCCAGAGTTCACCCCTCCACTTT
CDR3: CASSLQGQSSPLHF

V: TRBV6-1
J: TRBJ2-5
size: -
D: -
length: 15
DNA: TGTGCCAGCAGTGAAGTGGGTTTCAGGGGAGAGACCCAGTACTTC
CDR3: CASSEVGFRGETQYF

V: TRBV6-1
J: TRBJ1-2
size: -
D: -
length: 13
DNA: TGTGCCAGCAGTGAAGCGCGTAGGGACGGCTACACCTTC
CDR3: CASSEARRDGYTF

V: TRBV4-1
J: TRBJ2-7
size: -
D: TRBD2
length: 16
DNA: TGCGCCAGCAGCCAAGTTGGCGGGAGGGCCCCCTACGAGCAGTACTTC
CDR3: CASSQVGGRAPYEQYF

V: TRBV7-6
J: TRBJ2-2
size: -
D: TRBD1
length: 15
DNA: TGTGCCAGCAGCTCCTCCGGGACAGGGGCCGGGGAGCTGTTTTTT
CDR3: CASSSSGTGAGELFF

V: TRBV9
J: TRBJ1-1
size: -
D: TRBD1
length: 15
DNA: TGTGCCAGCAGCCCCCGGGACAGGGACAACACTGAAGCTTTCTTT
CDR3: CASSPRDRDNTEAFF

V: TRBV9
J: TRBJ2-1
size: -
D: -
length: 15
DNA: TGTGCCAGCAGCGTAGAAGGGAGCACCTACAATGAGCAGTTCTTC
CDR3: CASSVEGSTYNEQFF

V: TRBV5-4
J: TRBJ1-1
size: -
D: -
length: 15
DNA: TGTGCCAGCAGCTTCCCGAGGGGGGAGAACACTGAAGCTTTCTTT
CDR3: CASSFPRGENTEAFF

V: TRBV6-1
J: TRBJ2-7
size: -
D: -
length: 14
DNA: TGTGCCAGCTCATTTACCGGGAAAACCTACGAGCAGTACTTC
CDR3: CASSFTGKTYEQYF

V: TRBV29-1
J: TRBJ2-7
size: -
D: -
length: 12
DNA: TGCAGCTCGGTCGGGGTGGGGTACGAGCAGTACTTC
CDR3: CSSVGVGYEQYF

V: TRBV9
J: TRBJ2-1
size: -
D: -
length: 14
DNA: TGTGCCAGCAGCGTAGTCGGGAGCTACAATGAGCAGTTCTTC
CDR3: CASSVVGSYNEQFF

V: TRBV27
J: TRBJ2-1
size: -
D: TRBD2
length: 16
DNA: TGTGCCAGCAGTTTAAGGGGGACTAGCGGGTACAATGAGCAGTTCTTC
CDR3: CASSLRGTSGYNEQFF

V: TRBV10-3
J: TRBJ2-4
size: -
D: -
length: 19
DNA: TGTGCCATCAGTGAGGAGACCAGCTCAGCCAACCTAGCCAAAAACATTCAGTACTTC
CDR3: CAISEETSSANLAKNIQYF

V: TRBV27
J: TRBJ2-1
size: -
D: -
length: 17
DNA: TGTGCCAGCAGTTTTCCCCCAGAGCGTACAATCTACAATGAGCAGTTCTTC
CDR3: CASSFPPERTIYNEQFF

V: TRBV28
J: TRBJ1-4
size: -
D: TRBD1
length: 13
DNA: TGTGCCAGCGAGACAGGGGTCCGGGAAAAACTGTTTTTT
CDR3: CASETGVREKLFF

V: TRBV28
J: TRBJ1-1
size: few
D: -
length: 12
DNA: TGTGCCAGCAGTTTGGTGAGGGCTGAAGCTTTCTTT
CDR3: CASSLVRAEAFF

V: TRBV25-1
J: TRBJ2-3
size: -
D: -
length: 13
DNA: TGTGCCAGCGGTGCCCACGTAGCGCATACGCAGTATTTT
CDR3: CASGAHVAHTQYF

V: TRBV30
J: TRBJ2-1
size: -
D: -
length: 17
DNA: TGTGCCCGATCGGGATACAGCCAAGGACTGGTTTACAATGAGCAGTTCTTC
CDR3: CARSGYSQGLVYNEQFF

V: TRBV7-2
J: TRBJ2-3
size: -
D: -
length: 12
DNA: TGTGCCAGCAGCCCCAGGGCAGATACGCAGTATTTT
CDR3: CASSPRADTQYF

V: TRBV5-1
J: TRBJ2-5
size: -
D: -
length: 14
DNA: TGCGCCAGCAGCCGTGCCCCTGGGGAAGAGACCCAGTACTTC
CDR3: CASSRAPGEETQYF

V: TRBV5-1
J: TRBJ2-3
size: -
D: -
length: 15
DNA: TGCGCCAGCAGCTTGGGGGCTGACACCACAGATACGCAGTATTTT
CDR3: CASSLGADTTDTQYF

V: TRBV7-9
J: TRBJ2-3
size: -
D: TRBD2
length: 15
DNA: TGTGCCGCTTGGACTAGCCGCCCTAGCACAGATACGCAGTATTTT
CDR3: CAAWTSRPSTDTQYF

V: TRBV5-1
J: TRBJ1-6
size: -
D: -
length: 16
DNA: TGCGCCAGCAGCTCAAACAGTCATTCCTATAATTCACCCCTCCACTTT
CDR3: CASSSNSHSYNSPLHF

V: TRBV7-9
J: TRBJ1-1
size: few
D: -
length: 13
DNA: TGTGATACCGAGAGCCATATGAACACTGAAGCTTTCTTT
CDR3: CDTESHMNTEAFF

V: TRBV5-1
J: TRBJ2-1
size: -
D: TRBD2
length: 16
DNA: TGCGCCAGCAGGTTACTAGCGGGCAGCTCCTACAATGAGCAGTTCTTC
CDR3: CASRLLAGSSYNEQFF

V: TRBV5-4
J: TRBJ2-7
size: -
D: TRBD2
length: 15
DNA: TGTGCCAGCAGCTTGGCAGCTAGCGGACCCTACGAGCAGTACTTC
CDR3: CASSLAASGPYEQYF

V: TRBV4-2
J: TRBJ1-5
size: few
D: -
length: 13
DNA: TGTGCCAGCAGCCAAGATCAAGGGCAGCCCCAGCATTTT
CDR3: CASSQDQGQPQHF

V: TRBV5-8
J: TRBJ2-4
size: -
D: TRBD1
length: 15
DNA: TGTGCCAGCGGTCTCAGGGACAGGGTATTTGACATTCAGTACTTC
CDR3: CASGLRDRVFDIQYF

V: TRBV29-1
J: TRBJ1-1
size: -
D: -
length: 21
DNA: TGCAGCGTTGAGGGCTGGGCAGGGGCTGAATTTTCGGGGTTTATGAACACTGAAGCTTTCTTT
CDR3: CSVEGWAGAEFSGFMNTEAFF

V: TRBV5-5
J: TRBJ2-7
size: -
D: -
length: 11
DNA: TGTGCCAGCAGCGCCTTTTACGAGCAGTACTTC
CDR3: CASSAFYEQYF

V: TRBV5-1
J: TRBJ2-3
size: -
D: TRBD2
length: 17
DNA: TGCGCCAGCAGCTTGGGGGCTAGCGGACATAGCACAGATACGCAGTATTTT
CDR3: CASSLGASGHSTDTQYF

V: TRBV7-6
J: TRBJ2-3
size: -
D: -
length: 14
DNA: TGTGCCAGCAGCTTATTACTAGGTGCAGATACGCAGTATTTT
CDR3: CASSLLLGADTQYF

V: TRBV29-1
J: TRBJ2-4
size: -
D: -
length: 13
DNA: TGCAGCGTAAGCCCCCTAGCCAAAAACATTCAGTACTTC
CDR3: CSVSPLAKNIQYF

V: TRBV28
J: TRBJ1-2
size: -
D: -
length: 11
DNA: TGTGCCAGCAGCGCTGCTTGTGGCTACACCTTC
CDR3: CASSAACGYTF

V: TRBV2
J: TRBJ1-5
size: few
D: -
length: 15
DNA: TGTGCCAGCAGTGAAAGGGGTGGAAGGAATCAGCCCCAGCATTTT
CDR3: CASSERGGRNQPQHF

V: TRBV30
J: TRBJ1-6
size: -
D: -
length: 14
DNA: TGTGCCTGGAGTGAAACAGCGAGCACTTCACCCCTCCACTTT
CDR3: CAWSETASTSPLHF

V: TRBV28
J: TRBJ2-2
size: -
D: -
length: 11
DNA: TGTGCCAGCAAAAGCACCGGGGAGCTGTTTTTT
CDR3: CASKSTGELFF

V: TRBV5-1
J: TRBJ2-7
size: -
D: -
length: 14
DNA: TGCGCCAGCAGCTTGGAGGACAGCACCTACGAGCAGTACTTC
CDR3: CASSLEDSTYEQYF

V: TRBV30
J: TRBJ1-5
size: -
D: -
length: 12
DNA: TGTGCCTGGATGGACTCCATAGGGCCCCAGCATTTT
CDR3: CAWMDSIGPQHF

V: TRBV6-5
J: TRBJ1-1
size: -
D: -
length: 15
DNA: TGTGCCAGCAGTTACTCTGGGGCACTCCACACTGAAGCTTTCTTT
CDR3: CASSYSGALHTEAFF

V: TRBV9
J: TRBJ1-2
size: -
D: -
length: 14
DNA: TGTGCCAGCAGCCCGTCTCTGGGAGACTATGGCTACACCTTC
CDR3: CASSPSLGDYGYTF

V: TRBV6-1
J: TRBJ2-2
size: -
D: TRBD1
length: 14
DNA: TGTGCCAGCTCCACCACAGGGGTTAACGGGGAGCTGTTTTTT
CDR3: CASSTTGVNGELFF

V: TRBV6-5
J: TRBJ1-5
size: -
D: -
length: 13
DNA: TGTGCCAGCAGTTACTCCCTTAATCAGCCCCAGCATTTT
CDR3: CASSYSLNQPQHF